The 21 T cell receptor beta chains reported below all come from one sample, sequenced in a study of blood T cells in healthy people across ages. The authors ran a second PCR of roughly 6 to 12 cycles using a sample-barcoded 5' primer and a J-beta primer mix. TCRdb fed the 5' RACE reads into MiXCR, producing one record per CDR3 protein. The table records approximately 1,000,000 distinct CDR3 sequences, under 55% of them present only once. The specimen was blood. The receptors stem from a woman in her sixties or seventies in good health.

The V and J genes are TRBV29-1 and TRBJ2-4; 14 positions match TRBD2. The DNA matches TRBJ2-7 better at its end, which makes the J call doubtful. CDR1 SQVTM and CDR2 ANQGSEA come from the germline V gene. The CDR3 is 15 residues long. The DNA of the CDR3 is TGCAGCGTTGAAGAAAGGGGACTAGCGGGAGACGAGCAGTACTTC. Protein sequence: CSVEERGLAGDEQYF.

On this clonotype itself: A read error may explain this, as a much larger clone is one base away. As DNA, the CDR3 is TGTGCCAGCAGCTTAGCGCCAGGGGGAGGAGAAAAACTGTTTTTT. This codes for CASSLAPGGGEKLFF. The rearrangement uses TRBV7-2 and TRBJ1-4; 7 bases align to TRBD1. The ends lost 0 bases at V and 8 bases at J; junction bases unmatched: 6. The CDR3 loop spans 15 amino acids. In germline, CDR1 is SGHTA, CDR2 FQGNSA.

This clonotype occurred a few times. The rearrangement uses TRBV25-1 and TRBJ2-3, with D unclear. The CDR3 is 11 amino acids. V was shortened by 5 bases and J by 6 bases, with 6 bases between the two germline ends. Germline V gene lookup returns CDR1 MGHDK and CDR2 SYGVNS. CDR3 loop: CASSPMDTQYF. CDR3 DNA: TGTGCCAGCAGTCCGATGGATACGCAGTATTTT.

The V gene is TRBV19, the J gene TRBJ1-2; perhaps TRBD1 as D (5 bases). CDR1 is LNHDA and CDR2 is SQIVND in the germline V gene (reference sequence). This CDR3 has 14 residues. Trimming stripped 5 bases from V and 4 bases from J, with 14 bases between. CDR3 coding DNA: TGTGCCAGTAGTCAGAACCGGGACTCCTATGGCTACACCTTC. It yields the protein CASSQNRDSYGYTF.

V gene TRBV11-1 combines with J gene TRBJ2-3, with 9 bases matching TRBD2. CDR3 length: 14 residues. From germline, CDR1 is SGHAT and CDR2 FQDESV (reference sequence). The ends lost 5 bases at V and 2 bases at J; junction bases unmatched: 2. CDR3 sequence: CASSGGRATDTQYF. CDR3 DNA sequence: TGTGCCAGCAGCGGCGGGAGGGCCACAGATACGCAGTATTTT.

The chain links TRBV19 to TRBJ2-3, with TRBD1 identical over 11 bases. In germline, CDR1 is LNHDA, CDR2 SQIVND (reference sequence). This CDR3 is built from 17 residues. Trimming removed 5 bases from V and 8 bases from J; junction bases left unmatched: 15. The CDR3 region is CASSPFPRDRGRVTQYF. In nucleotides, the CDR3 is TGTGCCAGTAGTCCTTTTCCCCGGGACAGGGGGAGAGTTACGCAGTATTTT.

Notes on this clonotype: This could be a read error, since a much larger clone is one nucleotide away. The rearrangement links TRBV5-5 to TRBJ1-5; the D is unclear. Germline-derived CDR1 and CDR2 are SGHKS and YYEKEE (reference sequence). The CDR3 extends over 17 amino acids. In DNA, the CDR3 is TGTGCCAGCAGCCCGCTTTTCACAGATCATAGCAATCGGCCCCAGCATTTT. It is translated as CASSPLFTDHSNRPQHF.

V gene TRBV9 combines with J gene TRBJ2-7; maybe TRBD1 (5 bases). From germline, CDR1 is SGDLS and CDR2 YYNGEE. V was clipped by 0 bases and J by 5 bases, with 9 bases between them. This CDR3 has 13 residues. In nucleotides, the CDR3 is TGTGCCAGCAGCGTAGAACCAGGGAACGAGCAGTACTTC. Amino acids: CASSVEPGNEQYF.

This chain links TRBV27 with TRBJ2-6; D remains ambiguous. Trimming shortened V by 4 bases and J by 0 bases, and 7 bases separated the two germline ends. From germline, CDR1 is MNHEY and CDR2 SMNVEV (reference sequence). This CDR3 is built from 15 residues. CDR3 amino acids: CASSSTDSGANVLTF. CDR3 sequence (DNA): TGTGCCAGCAGTTCGACCGACTCTGGGGCCAACGTCCTGACTTTC.

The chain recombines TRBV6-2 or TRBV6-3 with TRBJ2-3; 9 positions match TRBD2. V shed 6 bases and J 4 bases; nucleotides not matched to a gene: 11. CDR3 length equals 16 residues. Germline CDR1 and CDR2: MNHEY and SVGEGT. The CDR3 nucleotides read TGTGCCAGCAGCCCGTTCGGGGGCGGGAGGGCAGATACGCAGTATTTT. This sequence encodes CASSPFGGGRADTQYF.

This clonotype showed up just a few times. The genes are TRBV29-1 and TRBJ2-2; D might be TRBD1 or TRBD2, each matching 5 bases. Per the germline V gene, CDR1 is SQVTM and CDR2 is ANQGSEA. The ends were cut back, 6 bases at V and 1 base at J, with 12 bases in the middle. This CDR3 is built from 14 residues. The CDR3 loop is CSVAGTGNTGELFF. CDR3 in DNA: TGCAGCGTCGCCGGGACCGGGAACACCGGGGAGCTGTTTTTT.

CDR3 DNA: TGTGCCAGCAGTGGGGGGGTCAGCAATCAGCCCCAGCATTTT. Its protein product is CASSGGVSNQPQHF. The chain couples TRBV2 to TRBJ1-5; tentatively, D is TRBD1 (5 bases). The germline V gene has CDR1 SNHLY and CDR2 FYNNEI. The germline V and J ends were trimmed by 4 bases and 1 base, with 8 bases remaining between them. The CDR3 covers 14 residues.

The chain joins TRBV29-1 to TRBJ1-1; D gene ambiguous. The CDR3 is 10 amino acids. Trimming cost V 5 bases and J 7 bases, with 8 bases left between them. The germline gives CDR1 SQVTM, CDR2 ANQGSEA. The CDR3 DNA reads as TGCAGCGTTATGTATAGTGAAGCTTTCTTT. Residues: CSVMYSEAFF.

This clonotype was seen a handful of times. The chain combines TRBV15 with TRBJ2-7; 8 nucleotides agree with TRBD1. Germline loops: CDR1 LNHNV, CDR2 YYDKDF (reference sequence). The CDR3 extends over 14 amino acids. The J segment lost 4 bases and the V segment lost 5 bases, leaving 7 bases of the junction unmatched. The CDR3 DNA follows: TGTGCCACCAGCGAGTCAGGGGGCAAGTACGAGCAGTACTTC. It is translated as CATSESGGKYEQYF.

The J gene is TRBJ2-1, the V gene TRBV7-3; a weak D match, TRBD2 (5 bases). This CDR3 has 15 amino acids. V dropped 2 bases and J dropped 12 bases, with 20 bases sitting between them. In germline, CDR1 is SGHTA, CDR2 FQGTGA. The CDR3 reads CASSLEIGPIAMQFF. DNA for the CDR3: TGTGCCAGCAGCTTAGAGATTGGGCCCATAGCGATGCAGTTCTTC.

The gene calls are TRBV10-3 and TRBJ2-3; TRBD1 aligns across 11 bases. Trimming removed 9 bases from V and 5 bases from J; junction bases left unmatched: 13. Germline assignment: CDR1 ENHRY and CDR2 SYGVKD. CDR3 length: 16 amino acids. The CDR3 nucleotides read TGTGCCATTGCTTCGGGGGGACAGGGGGTGATAGATACGCAGTATTTT. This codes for CAIASGGQGVIDTQYF.

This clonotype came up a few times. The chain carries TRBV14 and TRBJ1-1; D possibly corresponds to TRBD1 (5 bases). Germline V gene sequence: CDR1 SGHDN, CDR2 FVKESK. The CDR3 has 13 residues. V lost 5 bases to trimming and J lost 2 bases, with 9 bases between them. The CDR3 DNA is TGTGCCAGCAGCACCGGGACTAACACTGAAGCTTTCTTT. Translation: CASSTGTNTEAFF. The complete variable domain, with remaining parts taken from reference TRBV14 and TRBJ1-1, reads EAGVTQFPSHSVIEKGQTVTLRCDPISGHDNLYWYRRVMGKEIKFLLHFVKESKQDESGMPNNRFLAERTGGTYSTLKVQPAELEDSGVYFCASSTGTNTEAFFGQGTRLTVV.

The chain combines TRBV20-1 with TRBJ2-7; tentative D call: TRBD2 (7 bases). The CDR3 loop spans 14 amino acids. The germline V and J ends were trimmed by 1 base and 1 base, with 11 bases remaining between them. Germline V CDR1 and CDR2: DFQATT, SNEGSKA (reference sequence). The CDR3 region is CSARVRGLSYEQYF. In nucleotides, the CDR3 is TGCAGTGCTAGAGTGCGGGGGCTTTCCTACGAGCAGTACTTC.

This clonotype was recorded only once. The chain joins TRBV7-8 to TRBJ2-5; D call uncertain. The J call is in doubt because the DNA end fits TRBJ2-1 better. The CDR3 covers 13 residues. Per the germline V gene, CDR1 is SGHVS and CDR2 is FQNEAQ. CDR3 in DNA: TGTGCCAGCAGCGTGCTTCCAAGGCAGACCCAGTTCTTC. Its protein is CASSVLPRQTQFF.

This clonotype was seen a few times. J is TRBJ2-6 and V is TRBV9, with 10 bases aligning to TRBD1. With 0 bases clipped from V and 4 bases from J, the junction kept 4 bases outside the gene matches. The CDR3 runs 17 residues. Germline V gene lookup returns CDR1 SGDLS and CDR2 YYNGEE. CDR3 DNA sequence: TGTGCCAGCAGCGTAGACGACAGGGGGCCCGGGGCCAACGTCCTGACTTTC. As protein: CASSVDDRGPGANVLTF.

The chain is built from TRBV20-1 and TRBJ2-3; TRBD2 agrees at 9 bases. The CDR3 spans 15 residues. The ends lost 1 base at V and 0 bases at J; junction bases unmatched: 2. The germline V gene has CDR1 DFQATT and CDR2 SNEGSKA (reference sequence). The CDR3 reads CSARGTSESTDTQYF. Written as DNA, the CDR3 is TGCAGTGCTAGAGGGACTAGCGAAAGCACAGATACGCAGTATTTT.